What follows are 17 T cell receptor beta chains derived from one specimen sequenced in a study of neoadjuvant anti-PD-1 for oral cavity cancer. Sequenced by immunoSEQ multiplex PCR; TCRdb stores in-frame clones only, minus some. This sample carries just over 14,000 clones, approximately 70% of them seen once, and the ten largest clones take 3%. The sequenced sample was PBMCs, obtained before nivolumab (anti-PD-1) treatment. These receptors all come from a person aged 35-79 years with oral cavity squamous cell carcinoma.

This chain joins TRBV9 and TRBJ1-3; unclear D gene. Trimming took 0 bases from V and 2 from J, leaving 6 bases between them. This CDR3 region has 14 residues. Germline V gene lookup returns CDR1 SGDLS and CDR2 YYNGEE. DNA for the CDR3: TGTGCCAGCAGCGTAGGAACAGCTGGAAACACCATATATTTT. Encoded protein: CASSVGTAGNTIYF.

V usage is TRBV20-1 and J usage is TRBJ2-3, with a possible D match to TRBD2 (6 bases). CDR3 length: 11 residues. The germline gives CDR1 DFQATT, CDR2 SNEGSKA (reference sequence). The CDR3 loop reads CSPGGLDTQYF. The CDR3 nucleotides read TGCAGCCCCGGGGGATTAGATACGCAGTATTTT.

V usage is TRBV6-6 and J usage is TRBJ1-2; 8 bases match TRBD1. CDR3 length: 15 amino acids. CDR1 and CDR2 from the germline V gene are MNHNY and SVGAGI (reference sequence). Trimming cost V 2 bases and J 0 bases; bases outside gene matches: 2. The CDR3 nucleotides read TGTGCCAGCAGTTACCGGGACAGGACTAACTATGGCTACACCTTC. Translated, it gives CASSYRDRTNYGYTF.

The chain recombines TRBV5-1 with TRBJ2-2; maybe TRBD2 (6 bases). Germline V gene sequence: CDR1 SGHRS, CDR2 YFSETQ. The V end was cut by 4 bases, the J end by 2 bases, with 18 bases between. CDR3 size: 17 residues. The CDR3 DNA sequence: TGCGCCAGCAGCCCCCGGTGGTTAGCGGATAACACCGGGGAGCTGTTTTTT. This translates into CASSPRWLADNTGELFF.

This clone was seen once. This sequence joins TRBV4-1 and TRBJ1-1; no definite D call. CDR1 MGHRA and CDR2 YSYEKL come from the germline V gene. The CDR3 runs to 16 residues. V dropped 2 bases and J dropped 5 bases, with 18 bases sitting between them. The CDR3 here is CASSQTQRPIRTEAFF. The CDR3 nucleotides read TGCGCCAGCAGCCAAACCCAACGACCGATACGAACTGAAGCTTTCTTT.

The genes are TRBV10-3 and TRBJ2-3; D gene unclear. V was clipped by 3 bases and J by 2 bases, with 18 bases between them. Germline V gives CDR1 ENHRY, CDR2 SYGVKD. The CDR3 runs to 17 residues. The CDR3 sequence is CAISESRATALTDTQYF. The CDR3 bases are TGTGCCATCAGTGAAAGTCGGGCTACCGCCCTCACAGATACGCAGTATTTT.

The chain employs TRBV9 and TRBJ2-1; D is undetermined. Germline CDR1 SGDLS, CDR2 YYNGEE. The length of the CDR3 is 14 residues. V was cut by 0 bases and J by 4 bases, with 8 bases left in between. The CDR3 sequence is CASSVGSGYNEQFF. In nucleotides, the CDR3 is TGTGCCAGCAGCGTAGGTTCCGGGTACAATGAGCAGTTCTTC.

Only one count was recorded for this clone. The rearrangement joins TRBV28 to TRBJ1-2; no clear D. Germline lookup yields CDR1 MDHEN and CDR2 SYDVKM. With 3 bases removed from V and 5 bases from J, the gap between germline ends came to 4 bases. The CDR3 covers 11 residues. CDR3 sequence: CASSFRYGYTF. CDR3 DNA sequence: TGTGCCAGCAGTTTCAGATATGGCTACACCTTC.

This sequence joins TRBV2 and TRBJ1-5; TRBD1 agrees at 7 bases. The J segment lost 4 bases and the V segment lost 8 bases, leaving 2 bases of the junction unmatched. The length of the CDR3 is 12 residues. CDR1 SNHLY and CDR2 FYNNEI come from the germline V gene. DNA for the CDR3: TGTGCCAGCGGGACAGCTAATCAGCCCCAGCATTTT. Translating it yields CASGTANQPQHF.

The chain's CDR3 is CASSEHGDGYTF. In DNA, the CDR3 is TGTGCCAGCAGTGAGCACGGAGATGGCTACACCTTC. V is TRBV6-1 and J is TRBJ1-2; unclear D gene. The V gene lost 3 bases and the J gene lost 6 bases, with 8 bases spanning the gap. Per germline, CDR1 MNHNS and CDR2 SASEGT. This CDR3 region has 12 residues.

The chain's CDR3 is CAISEQRQGTQPQHF. CDR3 DNA sequence: TGTGCCATCAGTGAGCAGAGACAAGGAACTCAGCCCCAGCATTTT. The J gene is TRBJ1-5, the V gene TRBV10-3; D not resolved. The V gene lost 2 bases and the J gene lost 6 bases, with 14 bases spanning the gap. CDR3 length: 15 residues. Germline V gene data show CDR1 as ENHRY and CDR2 as SYGVKD.

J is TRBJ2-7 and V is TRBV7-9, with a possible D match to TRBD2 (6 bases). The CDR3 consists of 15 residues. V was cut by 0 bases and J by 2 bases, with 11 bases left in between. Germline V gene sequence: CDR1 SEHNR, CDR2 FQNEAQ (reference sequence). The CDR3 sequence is CASSLAPSVTYEQYF. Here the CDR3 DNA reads TGTGCCAGCAGCTTAGCGCCTAGCGTAACCTACGAGCAGTACTTC.

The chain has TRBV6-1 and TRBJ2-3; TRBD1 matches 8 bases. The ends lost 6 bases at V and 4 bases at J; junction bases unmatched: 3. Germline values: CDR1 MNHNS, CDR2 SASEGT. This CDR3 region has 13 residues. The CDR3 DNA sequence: TGTGCCAGCAGACAGGGGGTCCCAGATACGCAGTATTTT. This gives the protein CASRQGVPDTQYF.

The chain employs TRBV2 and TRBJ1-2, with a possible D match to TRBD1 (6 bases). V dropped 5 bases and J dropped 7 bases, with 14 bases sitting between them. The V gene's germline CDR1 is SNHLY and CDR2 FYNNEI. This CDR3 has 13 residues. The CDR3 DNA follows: TGTGCCAGCAGTTCCAACAGGGAAGGTGGCTACACCTTC. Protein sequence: CASSSNREGGYTF.

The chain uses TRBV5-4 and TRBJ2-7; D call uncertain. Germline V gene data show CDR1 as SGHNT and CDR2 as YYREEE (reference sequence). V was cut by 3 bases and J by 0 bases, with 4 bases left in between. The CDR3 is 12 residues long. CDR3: CASSSSSYEQYF. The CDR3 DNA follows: TGTGCCAGCAGCTCGAGCTCCTACGAGCAGTACTTC.

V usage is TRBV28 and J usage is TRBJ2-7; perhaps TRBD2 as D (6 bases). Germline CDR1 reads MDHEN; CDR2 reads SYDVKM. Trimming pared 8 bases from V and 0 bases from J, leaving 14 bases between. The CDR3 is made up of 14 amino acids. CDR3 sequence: CASHVSGPSYEQYF. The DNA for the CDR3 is TGTGCCAGCCATGTGAGCGGGCCCTCCTACGAGCAGTACTTC.

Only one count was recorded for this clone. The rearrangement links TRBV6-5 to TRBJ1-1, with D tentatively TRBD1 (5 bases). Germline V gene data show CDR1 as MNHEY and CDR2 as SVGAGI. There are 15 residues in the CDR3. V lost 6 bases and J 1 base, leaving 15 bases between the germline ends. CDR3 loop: CASRRTGTGNTEAFF. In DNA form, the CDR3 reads TGTGCCAGCAGACGAACTGGGACGGGGAACACTGAAGCTTTCTTT.